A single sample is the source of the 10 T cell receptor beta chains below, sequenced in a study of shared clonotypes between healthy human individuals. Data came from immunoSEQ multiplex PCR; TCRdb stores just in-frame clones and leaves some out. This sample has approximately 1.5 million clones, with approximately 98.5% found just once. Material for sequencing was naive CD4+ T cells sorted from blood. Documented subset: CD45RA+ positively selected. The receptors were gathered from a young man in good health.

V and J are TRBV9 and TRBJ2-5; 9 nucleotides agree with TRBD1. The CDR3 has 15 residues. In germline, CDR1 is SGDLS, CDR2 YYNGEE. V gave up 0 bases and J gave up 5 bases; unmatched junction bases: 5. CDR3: CASSVAPDRGETQYF. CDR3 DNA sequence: TGTGCCAGCAGCGTAGCCCCCGACAGGGGGGAGACCCAGTACTTC. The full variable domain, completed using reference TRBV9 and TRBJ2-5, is DSGVTQTPKHLITATGQRVTLRCSPRSGDLSVYWYQQSLDQGLQFLIQYYNGEERAKGNILERFSAQQFPDLHSELNLSSLELGDSALYFCASSVAPDRGETQYFGPGTRLLVL.

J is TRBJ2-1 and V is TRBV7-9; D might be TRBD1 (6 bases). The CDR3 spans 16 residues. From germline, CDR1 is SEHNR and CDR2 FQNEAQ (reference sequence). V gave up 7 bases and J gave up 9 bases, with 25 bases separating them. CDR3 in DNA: TGTGCCAGCACCCTCCTTACAGGGACATCTCCGGGTGAGCAGTTCTTC. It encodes CASTLLTGTSPGEQFF.

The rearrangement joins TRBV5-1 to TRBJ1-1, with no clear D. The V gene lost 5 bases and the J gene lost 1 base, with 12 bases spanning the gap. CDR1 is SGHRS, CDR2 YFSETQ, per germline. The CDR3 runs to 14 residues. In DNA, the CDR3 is TGCGCCAGCAGGGAAACACAAGGGAACACTGAAGCTTTCTTT. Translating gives CASRETQGNTEAFF.

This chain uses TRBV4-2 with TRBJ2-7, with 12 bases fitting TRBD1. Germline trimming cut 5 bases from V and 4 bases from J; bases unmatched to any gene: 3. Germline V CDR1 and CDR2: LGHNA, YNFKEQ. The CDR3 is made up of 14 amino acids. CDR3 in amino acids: CASSGDRGHYEQYF. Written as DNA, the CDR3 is TGTGCCAGCAGCGGGGACAGGGGGCATTACGAGCAGTACTTC.

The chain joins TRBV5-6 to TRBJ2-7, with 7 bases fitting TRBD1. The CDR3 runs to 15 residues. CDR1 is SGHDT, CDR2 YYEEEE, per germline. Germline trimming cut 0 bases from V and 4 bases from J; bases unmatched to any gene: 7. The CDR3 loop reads CASSLVRQGVYEQYF. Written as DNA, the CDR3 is TGTGCCAGCAGCTTGGTACGCCAGGGGGTGTACGAGCAGTACTTC.

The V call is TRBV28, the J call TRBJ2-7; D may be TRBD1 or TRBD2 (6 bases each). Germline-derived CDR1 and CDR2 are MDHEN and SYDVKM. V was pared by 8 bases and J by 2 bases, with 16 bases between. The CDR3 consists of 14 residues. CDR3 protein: CASLKGGLPYEQYF. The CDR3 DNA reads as TGTGCCAGCCTTAAAGGGGGGTTGCCCTACGAGCAGTACTTC.

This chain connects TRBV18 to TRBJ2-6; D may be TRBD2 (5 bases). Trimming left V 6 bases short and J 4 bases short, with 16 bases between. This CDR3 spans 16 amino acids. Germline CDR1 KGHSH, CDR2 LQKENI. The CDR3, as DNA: TGTGCCAGCTCCCGCTTCGATTTAGCGGGGGCCAACGTCCTGACTTTC. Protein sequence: CASSRFDLAGANVLTF.

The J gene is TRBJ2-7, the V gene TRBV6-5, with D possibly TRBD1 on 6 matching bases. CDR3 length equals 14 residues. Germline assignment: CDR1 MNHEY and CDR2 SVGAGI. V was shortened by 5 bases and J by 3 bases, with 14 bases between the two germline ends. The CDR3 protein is CASSSMTGGYEQYF. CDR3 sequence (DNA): TGTGCCAGCAGTAGTATGACAGGTGGCTACGAGCAGTACTTC.

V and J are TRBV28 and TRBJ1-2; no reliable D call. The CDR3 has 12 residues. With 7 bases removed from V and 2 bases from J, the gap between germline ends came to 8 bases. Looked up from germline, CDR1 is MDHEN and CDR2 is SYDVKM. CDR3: CASNSGNYGYTF. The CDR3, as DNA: TGTGCCAGCAACTCCGGGAACTATGGCTACACCTTC.

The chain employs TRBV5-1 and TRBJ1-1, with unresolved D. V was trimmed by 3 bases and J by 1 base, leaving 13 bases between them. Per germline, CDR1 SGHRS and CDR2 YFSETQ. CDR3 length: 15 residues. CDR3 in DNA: TGCGCCAGCAGCTCCCCCAACATGAAGAACACTGAAGCTTTCTTT. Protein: CASSSPNMKNTEAFF.